The 26 T cell receptor beta chains presented below share a single source sample, sequenced in a study of blood T cell repertoires in COVID-19. Measured with immunoSEQ multiplex PCR; TCRdb has only the in-frame clones, and not every one. Among about 260,000 clones listed, around four fifths were seen once. Input material: peripheral blood. The receptors were gathered from a man in his 60s who had recovered from COVID-19.

V and J are TRBV2 and TRBJ2-2, with D possibly being TRBD2 (5 bases). The CDR3 is 14 amino acids. Trimming stripped 5 bases from V and 3 bases from J, with 10 bases between. Germline V lookup: CDR1 SNHLY, CDR2 FYNNEI. CDR3 sequence: CASSQMDYTGELFF. The CDR3 DNA reads as TGTGCCAGCAGTCAAATGGACTACACCGGGGAGCTGTTTTTT.

The rearrangement uses TRBV2 and TRBJ2-3, with no clear D. V dropped 8 bases and J dropped 0 bases, with 6 bases sitting between them. The germline gives CDR1 SNHLY, CDR2 FYNNEI. The CDR3 is 12 residues long. The CDR3 DNA reads as TGTGCCAGCCAAGAGAGCACAGATACGCAGTATTTT. This gives the protein CASQESTDTQYF.

V and J are TRBV15 and TRBJ2-1; D perhaps matches TRBD1 (6 bases). Trimming took off 4 bases at V and 5 bases at J, with 15 bases between the two ends. Germline CDR1 and CDR2: LNHNV and YYDKDF (reference sequence). There are 15 residues in the CDR3. CDR3 loop: CATSTTTGYHNEQFF. In nucleotides, the CDR3 is TGTGCCACCAGCACCACTACAGGGTATCACAATGAGCAGTTCTTC.

The J gene is TRBJ1-5, the V gene TRBV7-2; possible D gene TRBD1, 5 bases. This CDR3 has 15 residues. Trimming removed 5 bases at V and 0 bases at J, with 11 bases between. Germline loops: CDR1 SGHTA, CDR2 FQGNSA. The CDR3 reads CASSRDRNSNQPQHF. The CDR3 coding sequence is TGTGCCAGCAGCCGCGACAGAAATAGCAATCAGCCCCAGCATTTT.

The chain couples TRBV30 to TRBJ2-5, with D tentatively TRBD1 (6 bases). With 5 bases removed from V and 3 bases from J, the gap between germline ends came to 13 bases. Looked up from germline, CDR1 is GTSNPN and CDR2 is SVGIG (reference sequence). The CDR3 sequence is 13 residues long. CDR3 bases: TGTGCCTGGGACCCGGGACACAAAGAGACCCAGTACTTC. Its translation is CAWDPGHKETQYF. Full variable domain (rest looked up from reference TRBV30 and TRBJ2-5): SQTIHQWPATLVQPVGSPLSLECTVEGTSNPNLYWYRQAAGRGLQLLFYSVGIGQISSEVPQNLSASRPQDRQFILSSKKLLLSDSGFYLCAWDPGHKETQYFGPGTRLLVL.

The rearrangement joins TRBV6-5 to TRBJ2-1; 13 bases are a match to TRBD2. Trimming removed 9 bases from V and 7 bases from J; junction bases left unmatched: 9. Germline lookup yields CDR1 MNHEY and CDR2 SVGAGI. The CDR3 loop spans 15 amino acids. CDR3 sequence (DNA): TGTGCCAGTCAACTACTAGCGGGAGGGCCTAATGAGCAGTTCTTC. Translating gives CASQLLAGGPNEQFF.

This rearrangement joins TRBV5-5 to TRBJ2-3; D possibly corresponds to TRBD1 (5 bases). Trimming removed 1 base from V and 2 bases from J, with 17 bases in between. The CDR3 consists of 17 residues. The germline V gene has CDR1 SGHKS and CDR2 YYEKEE (reference sequence). The CDR3 DNA is TGTGCCAGCAGCTTGAGTGGCAGGGTGGCGATCACAGATACGCAGTATTTT. This sequence encodes CASSLSGRVAITDTQYF.

The J gene is TRBJ1-4, the V gene TRBV6-6, with 9 nucleotides matching TRBD1. Germline CDR1 and CDR2: MNHNY and SVGAGI (reference sequence). The junction had 5 bases not matched to a gene; V was cut back by 6 bases and J by 6 bases. The length of the CDR3 is 14 residues. The CDR3 reads CASSSGQGYEKLFF. In DNA form, the CDR3 reads TGTGCCAGCAGCTCGGGACAGGGATATGAAAAACTGTTTTTT.

V gene TRBV23-1 combines with J gene TRBJ2-5; 9 bases match TRBD1. TRBV23-1 counts as an open reading frame of uncertain function. The CDR3 sequence is 14 residues long. Losses at the gene ends were 4 bases for V and 3 bases for J; bases not matched to a gene: 3. This CDR3 reads CASSPRTGEETQYF. The CDR3 DNA reads as TGCGCCAGCAGTCCTAGGACAGGGGAAGAGACCCAGTACTTC.

In its sample, this clone was seen once. The V gene is TRBV11-2, the J gene TRBJ1-6; D unresolved. Germline V lookup: CDR1 SGHAT, CDR2 FQNNGV. This CDR3 contains 17 residues. Trimming removed 4 bases at V and 1 base at J, with 14 bases between. The CDR3 sequence is CASSSVKEVSYNSPLHF. DNA of the CDR3: TGTGCCAGCAGCTCAGTCAAGGAGGTTTCCTATAATTCACCCCTCCACTTT.

The V gene is TRBV12-3 or TRBV12-4, the J gene TRBJ2-2; possible D gene TRBD2, 6 bases. Trimming removed 7 bases from V and 3 bases from J, with 9 bases in between. The CDR3 runs to 13 residues. This chain's CDR3 is CASKGGYTGELFF. The CDR3 bases are TGTGCCAGCAAAGGAGGGTACACCGGGGAGCTGTTTTTT.

The V gene is TRBV18, the J gene TRBJ2-2; D unresolved. Looked up from germline, CDR1 is KGHSH and CDR2 is LQKENI. The CDR3 totals 15 residues. V was clipped by 3 bases and J by 4 bases, with 12 bases between them. DNA of the CDR3: TGTGCCAGCTCACCTGCTCTACTTACCACCGGGGAGCTGTTTTTT. This encodes CASSPALLTTGELFF.

The gene calls are TRBV2 and TRBJ2-1; TRBD2 agrees at 9 bases. After removal of 6 bases from V and 0 bases from J, the junction contained 6 bases not matched to a gene. In germline, CDR1 is SNHLY, CDR2 FYNNEI. This CDR3 region has 16 residues. The CDR3 region is CASRERLAVSYNEQFF. DNA for the CDR3: TGTGCCAGCAGAGAGAGACTAGCGGTCTCCTACAATGAGCAGTTCTTC.

The chain is built from TRBV28 and TRBJ2-7; TRBD2 aligns across 7 bases. The germline V gene encodes CDR1 MDHEN and CDR2 SYDVKM. The V and J ends lost 4 bases and 6 bases, in that order; junction bases with no gene match: 12. There are 15 residues in the CDR3. The CDR3 is CASSSKGEGRSEQYF. The CDR3 DNA sequence: TGTGCCAGCAGTTCAAAAGGGGAGGGTCGGAGCGAGCAGTACTTC.

The chain carries TRBV2 and TRBJ2-7; a weak D match, TRBD2 (5 bases). The germline gives CDR1 SNHLY, CDR2 FYNNEI. This CDR3 has 15 residues. Trimming took 6 bases from V and 2 from J, leaving 17 bases between them. The DNA of the CDR3 is TGTGCCAGCAGACAGACGGGAAAGAACGCCTACGAGCAGTACTTC. Translating gives CASRQTGKNAYEQYF.

The chain uses TRBV19 and TRBJ1-1; the match to TRBD1 covers 7 bases. V was clipped by 8 bases and J by 4 bases; unmatched bases: 16. The CDR3 runs 16 residues. The germline CDR1 and CDR2 sequences are LNHDA and SQIVND (reference sequence). CDR3 nucleotides: TGTGCCAGTCTAAGTAGGGACAGCTGGTATGGCACTGAAGCTTTCTTT. As protein: CASLSRDSWYGTEAFF.

This chain links TRBV7-2 with TRBJ2-3; 14 bases line up with TRBD2. Trimming cost V 6 bases and J 2 bases; bases outside gene matches: 10. The CDR3 runs 18 residues. Germline CDR1 reads SGHTA; CDR2 reads FQGNSA. CDR3 loop: CASRQTGGLAGVTDTQYF. For the CDR3, the DNA is TGTGCCAGCAGACAAACTGGGGGACTAGCGGGGGTCACAGATACGCAGTATTTT.

The chain recombines TRBV30 with TRBJ1-2; TRBD1 matches at 9 bases. Germline loops: CDR1 GTSNPN, CDR2 SVGIG (reference sequence). CDR3 length: 13 amino acids. V was pared by 3 bases and J by 4 bases, with 3 bases of the junction left unmatched. The CDR3 spells CAWRQGAFYGYTF. The DNA for the CDR3 is TGTGCCTGGAGACAGGGGGCTTTCTATGGCTACACCTTC.

The chain recombines TRBV19 with TRBJ1-5; tentative D call: TRBD1 (5 bases). CDR1 is LNHDA and CDR2 is SQIVND in the germline V gene (reference sequence). The ends were cut back, 6 bases at V and 1 base at J, with 13 bases in the middle. CDR3 length: 15 residues. CDR3 loop: CASRSGGRSNQPQHF. The CDR3 nucleotides read TGTGCCAGTAGATCCGGGGGAAGGAGCAATCAGCCCCAGCATTTT.

The chain has TRBV28 and TRBJ1-5, with D unclear. The CDR3 loop spans 16 amino acids. Germline V gives CDR1 MDHEN, CDR2 SYDVKM. V was pared by 10 bases and J by 4 bases, with 23 bases between. The chain's CDR3 is CATAREQTRLNQPQHF. The CDR3 bases are TGTGCCACCGCCCGGGAACAGACAAGACTAAATCAGCCCCAGCATTTT. Drawing the rest from reference TRBV28 and TRBJ1-5, the complete variable domain is DVKVTQSSRYLVKRTGEKVFLECVQDMDHENMFWYRQDPGLGLRLIYFSYDVKMKEKGDIPEGYSVSREKKERFSLILESASTNQTSMYLCATAREQTRLNQPQHFGDGTRLSIL.

J is TRBJ1-2 and V is TRBV11-2; tentatively, D is TRBD1 (6 bases). V lost 11 bases to trimming and J lost 1 base, with 14 bases between them. The CDR3 covers 13 residues. CDR1 and CDR2 from the germline V gene are SGHAT and FQNNGV. CDR3 residues: CAVRGRFNYGYTF. CDR3 DNA sequence: TGTGCCGTCAGGGGACGATTTAACTATGGCTACACCTTC.

This clone has more than one count but fewer than ten. This chain joins TRBV28 and TRBJ1-5; D might be TRBD1 (5 bases). This CDR3 spans 13 amino acids. Trimming cost V 6 bases and J 10 bases, with 16 bases left between them. The germline CDR1 and CDR2 sequences are MDHEN and SYDVKM. CDR3 residues: CASRLAGQGPQHF. The CDR3 nucleotides are TGTGCCAGCAGGCTGGCAGGGCAGGGCCCCCAGCATTTT.

The chain recombines TRBV9 with TRBJ2-1; 8 bases fit TRBD1. With 0 bases clipped from V and 8 bases from J, the junction kept 7 bases outside the gene matches. The CDR3 sequence is 15 residues long. From germline, CDR1 is SGDLS and CDR2 YYNGEE. CDR3 nucleotides: TGTGCCAGCAGCGTAGCGACAGGGGAATGGGATGAGCAGTTCTTC. Encoded protein: CASSVATGEWDEQFF.

The chain couples TRBV12-3 or TRBV12-4 to TRBJ1-5, with D possibly matching TRBD1 (5 bases). V lost 6 bases and J lost 4, with 10 bases in between. This CDR3 comprises 13 residues. CDR3 nucleotide sequence: TGTGCCAGCAGGGATCAGGGAAATCAGCCCCAGCATTTT. It codes for CASRDQGNQPQHF.

The rearrangement joins TRBV30 to TRBJ1-5, with D maybe TRBD1 (5 bases). Trimming stripped 0 bases from V and 3 bases from J, with 12 bases between. Germline-derived CDR1 and CDR2 are GTSNPN and SVGIG (reference sequence). CDR3 size: 15 residues. CDR3 loop: CAWSVPGRINQPQHF. Written as DNA, the CDR3 is TGTGCCTGGAGTGTACCAGGGCGCATCAATCAGCCCCAGCATTTT. Using reference TRBV30 and TRBJ1-5 for the parts outside the CDR3, the full variable domain is SQTIHQWPATLVQPVGSPLSLECTVEGTSNPNLYWYRQAAGRGLQLLFYSVGIGQISSEVPQNLSASRPQDRQFILSSKKLLLSDSGFYLCAWSVPGRINQPQHFGDGTRLSIL.

The chain recombines TRBV5-1 with TRBJ1-6; D remains ambiguous. The length of the CDR3 is 14 residues. CDR1 and CDR2 from the germline V gene are SGHRS and YFSETQ. The V and J ends lost 1 base and 12 bases respectively, with 14 bases between them. The CDR3 DNA reads TGCGCCAGCAGCTTGTCCGAGGCGATAAAACCCCTCCACTTT. It encodes CASSLSEAIKPLHF.